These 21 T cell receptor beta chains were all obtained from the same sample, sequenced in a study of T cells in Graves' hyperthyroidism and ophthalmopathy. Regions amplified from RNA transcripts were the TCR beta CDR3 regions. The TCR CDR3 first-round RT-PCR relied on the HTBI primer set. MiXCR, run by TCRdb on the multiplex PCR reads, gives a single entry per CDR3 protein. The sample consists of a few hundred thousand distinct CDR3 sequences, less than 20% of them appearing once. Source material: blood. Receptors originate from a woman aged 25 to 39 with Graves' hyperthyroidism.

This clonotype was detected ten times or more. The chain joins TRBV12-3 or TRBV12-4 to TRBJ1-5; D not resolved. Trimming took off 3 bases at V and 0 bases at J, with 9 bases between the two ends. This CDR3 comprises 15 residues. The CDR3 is CASSFGRNSNQPQHF. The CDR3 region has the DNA TGTGCCAGCAGTTTCGGACGGAATAGCAATCAGCCCCAGCATTTT.

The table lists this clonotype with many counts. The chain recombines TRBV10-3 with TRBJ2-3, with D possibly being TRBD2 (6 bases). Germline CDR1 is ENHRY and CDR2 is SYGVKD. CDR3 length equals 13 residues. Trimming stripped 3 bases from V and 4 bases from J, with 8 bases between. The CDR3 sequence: CAISERLADTQYF. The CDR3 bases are TGTGCCATCAGTGAAAGACTAGCAGATACGCAGTATTTT.

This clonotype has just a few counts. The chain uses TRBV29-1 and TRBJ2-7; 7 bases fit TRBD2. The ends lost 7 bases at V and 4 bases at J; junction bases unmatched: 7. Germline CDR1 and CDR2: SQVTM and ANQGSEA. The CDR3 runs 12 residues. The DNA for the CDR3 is TGCAGCGCCGAGCGGGAAACGTACGAGCAGTACTTC. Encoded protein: CSAERETYEQYF.

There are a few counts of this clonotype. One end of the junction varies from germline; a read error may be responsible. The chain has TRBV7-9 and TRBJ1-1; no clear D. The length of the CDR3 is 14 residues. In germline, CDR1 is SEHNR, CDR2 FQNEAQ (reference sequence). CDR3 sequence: CASSLVYPNAEAFF. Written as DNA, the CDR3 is TGTGCCAGCAGCTTAGTGTACCCGAACGCTGAAGCTTTCTTT.

The CDR3 reads CASSPRTGPYTEAFF. The CDR3 DNA reads as TGTGCCAGCAGTCCCCGGACAGGGCCTTACACTGAAGCTTTCTTT. The chain has TRBV12-3 or TRBV12-4 and TRBJ1-1; 8 nucleotides agree with TRBD1. The CDR3 length is 15 residues. J was trimmed by 3 bases and V by 5 bases; bases with no gene match: 8.

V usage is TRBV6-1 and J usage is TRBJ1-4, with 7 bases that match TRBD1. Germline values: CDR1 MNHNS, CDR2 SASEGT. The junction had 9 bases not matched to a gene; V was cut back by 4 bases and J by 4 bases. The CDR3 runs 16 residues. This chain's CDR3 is CASSATRDSYNEKLFF. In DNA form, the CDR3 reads TGTGCCAGCAGTGCCACCCGGGACAGTTATAATGAAAAACTGTTTTTT.

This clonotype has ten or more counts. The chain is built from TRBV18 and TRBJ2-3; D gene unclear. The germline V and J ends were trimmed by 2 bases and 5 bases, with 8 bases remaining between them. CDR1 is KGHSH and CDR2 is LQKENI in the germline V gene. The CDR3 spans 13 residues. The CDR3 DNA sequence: TGTGCCAGCTCACCAGGAGCAGGAGATACGCAGTATTTT. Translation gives CASSPGAGDTQYF.

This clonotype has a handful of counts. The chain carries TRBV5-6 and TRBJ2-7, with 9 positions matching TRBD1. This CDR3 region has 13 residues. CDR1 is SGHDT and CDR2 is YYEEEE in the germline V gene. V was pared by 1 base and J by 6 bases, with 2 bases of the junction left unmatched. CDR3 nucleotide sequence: TGTGCCAGCAGCTTGACAGGGGGCAGCGAGCAGTACTTC. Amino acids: CASSLTGGSEQYF. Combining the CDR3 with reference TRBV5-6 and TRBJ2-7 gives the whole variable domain DAGVTQSPTHLIKTRGQQVTLRCSPKSGHDTVSWYQQALGQGPQFIFQYYEEEERQRGNFPDRFSGHQFPNYSSELNVNALLLGDSALYLCASSLTGGSEQYFGPGTRLTVT.

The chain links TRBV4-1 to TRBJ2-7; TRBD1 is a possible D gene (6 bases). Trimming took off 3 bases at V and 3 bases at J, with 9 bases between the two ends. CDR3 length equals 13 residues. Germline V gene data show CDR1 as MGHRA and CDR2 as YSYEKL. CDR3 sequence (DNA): TGCGCCAGCAGCCAGGGGGACAACTACGAGCAGTACTTC. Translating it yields CASSQGDNYEQYF.

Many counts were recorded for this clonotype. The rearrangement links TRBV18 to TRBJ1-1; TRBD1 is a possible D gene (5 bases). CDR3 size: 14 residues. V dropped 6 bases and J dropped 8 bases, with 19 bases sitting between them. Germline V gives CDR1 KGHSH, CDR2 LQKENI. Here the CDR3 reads CASSLNRDFREAFF. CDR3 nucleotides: TGTGCCAGCTCTCTCAATCGGGACTTTCGGGAAGCTTTCTTT.

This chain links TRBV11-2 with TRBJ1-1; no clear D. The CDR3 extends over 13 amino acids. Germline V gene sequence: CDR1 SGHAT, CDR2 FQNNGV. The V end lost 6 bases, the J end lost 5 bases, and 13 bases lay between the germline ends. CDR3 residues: CASSAGPITEAFF. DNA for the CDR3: TGTGCCAGCAGTGCGGGCCCGATAACTGAAGCTTTCTTT.

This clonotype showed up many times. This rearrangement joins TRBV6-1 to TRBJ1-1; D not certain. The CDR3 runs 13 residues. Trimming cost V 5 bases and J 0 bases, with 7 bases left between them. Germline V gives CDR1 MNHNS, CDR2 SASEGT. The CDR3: CASSKGLNTEAFF. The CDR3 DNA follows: TGTGCCAGCAGTAAAGGACTGAACACTGAAGCTTTCTTT.

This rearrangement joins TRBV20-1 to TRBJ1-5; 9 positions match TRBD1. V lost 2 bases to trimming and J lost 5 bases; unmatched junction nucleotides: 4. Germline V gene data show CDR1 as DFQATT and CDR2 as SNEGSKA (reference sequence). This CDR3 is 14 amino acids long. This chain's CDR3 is CSARLTGGDQPQHF. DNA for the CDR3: TGCAGTGCTAGACTGACAGGGGGTGATCAGCCCCAGCATTTT.

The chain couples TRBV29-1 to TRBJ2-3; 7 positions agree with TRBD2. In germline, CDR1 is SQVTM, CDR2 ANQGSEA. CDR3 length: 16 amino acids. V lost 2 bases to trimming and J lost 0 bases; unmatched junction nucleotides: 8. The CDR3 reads CSVEPFRGVSTDTQYF. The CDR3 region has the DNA TGCAGCGTTGAACCATTTCGGGGGGTGAGCACAGATACGCAGTATTTT.

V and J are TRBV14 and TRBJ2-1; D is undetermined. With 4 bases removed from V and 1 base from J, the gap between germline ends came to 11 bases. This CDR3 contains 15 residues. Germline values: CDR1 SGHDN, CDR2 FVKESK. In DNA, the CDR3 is TGTGCCAGCAGCCCCCGCAGTGCATCCTACAATGAGCAGTTCTTC. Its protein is CASSPRSASYNEQFF.

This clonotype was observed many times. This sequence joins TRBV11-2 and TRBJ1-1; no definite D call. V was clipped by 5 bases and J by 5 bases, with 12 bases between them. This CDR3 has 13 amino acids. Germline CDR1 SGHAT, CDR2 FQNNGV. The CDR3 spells CASSMVTRTEAFF. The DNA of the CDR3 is TGTGCCAGCAGCATGGTGACTCGGACTGAAGCTTTCTTT. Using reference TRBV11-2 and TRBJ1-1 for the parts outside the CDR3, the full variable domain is EAGVAQSPRYKIIEKRQSVAFWCNPISGHATLYWYQQILGQGPKLLIQFQNNGVVDDSQLPKDRFSAERLKGVDSTLKIQPAKLEDSAVYLCASSMVTRTEAFFGQGTRLTVV.

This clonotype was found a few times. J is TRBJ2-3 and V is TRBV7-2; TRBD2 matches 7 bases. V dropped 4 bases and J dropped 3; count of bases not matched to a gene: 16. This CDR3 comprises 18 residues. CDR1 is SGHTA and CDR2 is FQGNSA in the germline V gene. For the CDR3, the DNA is TGTGCCAGCAGCTGGGGGGGGAGAGGGGCTACTAGGACAGATACGCAGTATTTT. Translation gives CASSWGGRGATRTDTQYF. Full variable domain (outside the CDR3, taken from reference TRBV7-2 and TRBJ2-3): GAGVSQSPSNKVTEKGKDVELRCDPISGHTALYWYRQSLGQGLEFLIYFQGNSAPDKSGLPSDRFSAERTGGSVSTLTIQRTQQEDSAVYLCASSWGGRGATRTDTQYFGPGTRLTVL.

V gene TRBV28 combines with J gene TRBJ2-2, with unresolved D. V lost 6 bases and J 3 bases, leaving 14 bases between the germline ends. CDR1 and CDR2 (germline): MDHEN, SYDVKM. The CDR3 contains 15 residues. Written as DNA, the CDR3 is TGTGCCAGCAGGTATTTGACCGTGTACACCGGGGAGCTGTTTTTT. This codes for CASRYLTVYTGELFF.

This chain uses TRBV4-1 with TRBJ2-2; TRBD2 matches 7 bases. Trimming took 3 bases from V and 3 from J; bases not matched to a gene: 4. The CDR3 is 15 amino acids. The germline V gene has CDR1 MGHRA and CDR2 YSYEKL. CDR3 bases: TGCGCCAGCAGCCAGGGGGGAGGGCACACCGGGGAGCTGTTTTTT. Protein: CASSQGGGHTGELFF.

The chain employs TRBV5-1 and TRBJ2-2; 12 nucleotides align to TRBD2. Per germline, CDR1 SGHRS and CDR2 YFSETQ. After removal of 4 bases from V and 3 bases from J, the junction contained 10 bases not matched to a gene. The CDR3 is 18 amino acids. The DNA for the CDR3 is TGCGCCAGCAGCCCCAAGACTAGCGGGAGTTTCGACACCGGGGAGCTGTTTTTT. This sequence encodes CASSPKTSGSFDTGELFF.

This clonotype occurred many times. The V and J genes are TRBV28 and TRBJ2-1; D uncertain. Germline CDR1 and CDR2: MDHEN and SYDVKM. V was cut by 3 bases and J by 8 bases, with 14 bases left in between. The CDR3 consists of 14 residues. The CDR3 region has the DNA TGTGCCAGCAGTTTGTGGACCCTAGTCCATGAGCAGTTCTTC. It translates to CASSLWTLVHEQFF. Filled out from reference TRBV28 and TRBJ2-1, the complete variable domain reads DVKVTQSSRYLVKRTGEKVFLECVQDMDHENMFWYRQDPGLGLRLIYFSYDVKMKEKGDIPEGYSVSREKKERFSLILESASTNQTSMYLCASSLWTLVHEQFFGPGTRLTVL.